The 2 T cell receptor beta chains in this list originate from one sample, sequenced in a study of graft-versus-host responses after intestinal transplantation. Profiling relied on immunoSEQ multiplex PCR, and the TCRdb table lists in-frame clones only, not all of them. The sample has some 55,000 clones; less than 95% are singletons. The sample was PBMCs, taken 650 to 670 days after intestinal transplant. The receptors were sampled from a human patient who received an intestinal transplant, so some T cells may come from the graft donor.

The rearrangement uses TRBV15 and TRBJ2-7; 10 bases align to TRBD1. Germline trimming cut 2 bases from V and 1 base from J; bases unmatched to any gene: 8. This CDR3 contains 17 residues. Germline CDR1 is LNHNV and CDR2 is YYDKDF (reference sequence). In nucleotides, the CDR3 is TGTGCCACCAGCAGAACGGCCGGGACAGGGGTGTCCTACGAGCAGTACTTC. The encoded protein is CATSRTAGTGVSYEQYF.

The chain has TRBV9 and TRBJ2-1, with 7 bases that match TRBD2. Per the germline V gene, CDR1 is SGDLS and CDR2 is YYNGEE. The ends lost 0 bases at V and 8 bases at J; junction bases unmatched: 8. This CDR3 is 15 amino acids long. CDR3 bases: TGTGCCAGCAGCGTAGGCCCCAAGGCGGGAGATGAGCAGTTCTTC. Its translation is CASSVGPKAGDEQFF.